The 9 T cell receptor beta chains below were found in one sample sequenced in a study of T-cell reconstitution after alpha-beta-depleted transplantation in children. The library targeted TCRbeta and was prepared with unique molecular identifiers. TCRdb reprocessed the PCR reads via MiXCR and lists one record per CDR3 protein. Among around 600,000 distinct CDR3 sequences, roughly 24% were seen once, and the ten largest hold about 14%. The source was PBMCs, mostly from graft donor cells, collected 360 days after TCRalphabeta/CD19-depleted stem cell transplant. The source is a boy under two years old who had a stem cell transplant for acute myeloid leukemia, so the T cells may come from the graft donor.

In DNA form, the CDR3 reads TGCAGCGCGACTGACACGGGCTTCTCATCCGACACCATATATTTT. Protein sequence: CSATDTGFSSDTIYF. The gene calls are TRBV29-1 and TRBJ1-3; D is uncertain. Germline lookup yields CDR1 SQVTM and CDR2 ANQGSEA. With 7 bases removed from V and 8 bases from J, the gap between germline ends came to 24 bases. This CDR3 comprises 15 residues.

This chain joins TRBV19 and TRBJ1-2; 7 bases match TRBD1. The CDR3 consists of 13 residues. The germline CDR1 and CDR2 sequences are LNHDA and SQIVND (reference sequence). Trimming cost V 5 bases and J 2 bases; bases outside gene matches: 2. The CDR3 here is CASSEQGNYGYTF. CDR3 DNA: TGTGCCAGTAGTGAACAGGGGAACTATGGCTACACCTTC.

This clonotype was counted at least ten times. This chain uses TRBV29-1 with TRBJ2-3; TRBD1 might be the D (5 bases). The germline V and J ends were trimmed by 6 bases and 2 bases, with 9 bases remaining between them. The CDR3 covers 12 residues. Germline values: CDR1 SQVTM, CDR2 ANQGSEA. The CDR3 sequence: CSVDTSTDTQYF. Here the CDR3 DNA reads TGCAGCGTGGACACATCCACAGATACGCAGTATTTT.

V and J are TRBV20-1 and TRBJ2-3, with 7 bases aligning to TRBD1. Trimming removed 3 bases from V and 2 bases from J; junction bases left unmatched: 2. Per the germline V gene, CDR1 is DFQATT and CDR2 is SNEGSKA (reference sequence). The CDR3 has 13 amino acids. The CDR3 loop is CSASEGATDTQYF. The CDR3 nucleotides read TGCAGTGCTAGCGAGGGGGCCACAGATACGCAGTATTTT.

This chain connects TRBV7-2 to TRBJ2-5; TRBD1 agrees at 9 bases. Germline CDR1 and CDR2: SGHTA and FQGNSA. This CDR3 comprises 16 residues. The V segment lost 3 bases and the J segment 2 bases; nucleotides outside the gene matches: 7. CDR3 protein: CASSFDGTGKQETQYF. CDR3 sequence (DNA): TGTGCCAGCAGCTTCGACGGGACAGGGAAACAAGAGACCCAGTACTTC.

This clonotype was observed at least ten times. The chain is built from TRBV20-1 and TRBJ1-6; D gene uncertain. The V and J ends lost 3 bases and 7 bases respectively, with 7 bases between them. CDR1 is DFQATT, CDR2 SNEGSKA, per germline (reference sequence). CDR3 length equals 12 residues. DNA of the CDR3: TGCAGTGCTAGTTGGGCCAATTCACCCCTCCACTTT. Translating it yields CSASWANSPLHF.

The J gene is TRBJ1-2, the V gene TRBV7-2; D is undetermined. CDR3 length equals 13 residues. Per germline, CDR1 SGHTA and CDR2 FQGNSA. With 1 base removed from V and 3 bases from J, the gap between germline ends came to 6 bases. The DNA of the CDR3 is TGTGCCAGCAGCTTAGTAGGTCACTATGGCTACACCTTC. Translating it yields CASSLVGHYGYTF.

This clonotype was found a few times. The chain uses TRBV5-1 and TRBJ2-3, with 13 bases fitting TRBD2. This CDR3 has 16 residues. Germline CDR1 SGHRS, CDR2 YFSETQ. Trimming took 7 bases from V and 0 from J; bases not matched to a gene: 5. The CDR3 bases are TGCGCCAGCGCGACTAGCGGGGGGACCAGCACAGATACGCAGTATTTT. Its translation: CASATSGGTSTDTQYF.

V and J are TRBV10-3 and TRBJ2-3; 7 bases align to TRBD1. J lost 1 base, V lost 9 bases, and 10 bases had no gene match. The length of the CDR3 is 15 residues. The V gene's germline CDR1 is ENHRY and CDR2 SYGVKD. DNA for the CDR3: TGTGCCATACATCCGGGACAGAGTCGCACAGATACGCAGTATTTT. As protein: CAIHPGQSRTDTQYF.